These 10 T cell receptor beta chains share one sample of origin, sequenced in a study of human T cells and chemical hapten exposure. TCRdb re-derived calls from the RACE reads in MiXCR, one entry per CDR3 protein. Among approximately 60,000 distinct CDR3 sequences, around 10% were seen once, and the ten largest hold approximately 2.2%. Time point of the sample: patch test 3, about 24 weeks after DPC sensitization. Described treatment: therapeutic diphenylcyclopropenone sensitization with weekly scalp DPC. Material: whole blood, obtained in connection with sensitization to the hapten diphenylcyclopropenone (DPC). The source is a young woman with alopecia areata. Some clones in this sample may be carry-over from other donors' samples.

CDR3 loop: CASSFYEYGYTF. The CDR3 region has the DNA TGTGCCAGCAGCTTTTACGAGTATGGCTACACCTTC. V is TRBV11-2 and J is TRBJ1-2; D is unresolved. The V end was cut by 3 bases, the J end by 5 bases, with 7 bases between. The germline gives CDR1 SGHAT, CDR2 FQNNGV. The CDR3 sequence is 12 residues long.

The sample holds a few counts of this clonotype. The V and J genes are TRBV30 and TRBJ2-7, with TRBD1 matching 7 bases. V trimming: 0 bases; J trimming: 6 bases; junction bases outside the gene matches: 5. CDR3 length: 13 residues. Germline values: CDR1 GTSNPN, CDR2 SVGIG (reference sequence). DNA for the CDR3: TGTGCCTGGAGTGTACGACAGGGAAGCGAGCAGTACTTC. It yields the protein CAWSVRQGSEQYF.

This clonotype was recorded many times. The chain joins TRBV6-5 to TRBJ1-6; D is unclear. The V end lost 8 bases, the J end lost 9 bases, and 8 bases lay between the germline ends. The germline V gene has CDR1 MNHEY and CDR2 SVGAGI. CDR3 size: 11 residues. Here the CDR3 DNA reads TGTGCCAGCGGTGGAAGTTCACCCCTCCACTTT. It codes for CASGGSSPLHF.

This clonotype was seen many times. The gene calls are TRBV7-8 and TRBJ1-5, with D possibly being TRBD1 (5 bases). V was trimmed by 1 base and J by 4 bases, leaving 11 bases between them. Germline V gene lookup returns CDR1 SGHVS and CDR2 FQNEAQ. The CDR3 has 15 amino acids. CDR3 protein: CASSLGQPGNQPQHF. The CDR3 nucleotides are TGTGCCAGCAGCTTAGGACAGCCGGGGAATCAGCCCCAGCATTTT. The entire variable domain, with the rest obtained from reference TRBV7-8 and TRBJ1-5, is as follows: GAGVSQSPRYKVAKRGQDVALRCDPISGHVSLFWYQQALGQGPEFLTYFQNEAQLDKSGLPSDRFFAERPEGSVSTLKIQRTQQEDSAVYLCASSLGQPGNQPQHFGDGTRLSIL.

This chain's CDR3 is CASSVAENEQFF. The CDR3 region has the DNA TGTGCCAGCAGTGTGGCGGAAAATGAGCAGTTCTTC. The chain is built from TRBV2 and TRBJ2-1; no firm D call. Trimming removed 4 bases from V and 7 bases from J, with 8 bases in between. Looked up from germline, CDR1 is SNHLY and CDR2 is FYNNEI. The length of the CDR3 is 12 residues.

This clonotype was seen repeatedly, ten times or more. The chain recombines TRBV7-9 with TRBJ2-7; tentatively, D is TRBD1 (5 bases). Germline CDR1 reads SEHNR; CDR2 reads FQNEAQ (reference sequence). The CDR3 has 11 amino acids. The germline V and J ends were trimmed by 8 bases and 3 bases, with 8 bases remaining between them. DNA for the CDR3: TGTGCCAGCGTAGGGGACTACGAGCAGTACTTC. It encodes CASVGDYEQYF.

This chain uses TRBV6-5 with TRBJ2-4; 8 bases match TRBD1. V trimming: 6 bases; J trimming: 13 bases; junction bases outside the gene matches: 8. This CDR3 is built from 12 residues. The germline V gene has CDR1 MNHEY and CDR2 SVGAGI. The CDR3: CASRSTGGRQYF. Here the CDR3 DNA reads TGTGCCAGCAGATCAACAGGGGGGAGGCAGTACTTC.

The chain couples TRBV19 to TRBJ2-3; 10 bases line up with TRBD1. The CDR3 is 14 residues long. Germline trimming cut 5 bases from V and 5 bases from J; bases unmatched to any gene: 4. Germline CDR1 LNHDA, CDR2 SQIVND (reference sequence). CDR3 region: CASSPGQGRDTQYF. The CDR3, as DNA: TGTGCCAGTAGTCCGGGACAGGGGAGAGATACGCAGTATTTT.

This clonotype was picked up one time. Given a much more abundant clone one base away, this may be a read error. The rearrangement links TRBV27 to TRBJ2-3, with TRBD2 as a possible D gene (5 bases). Germline V gene sequence: CDR1 MNHEY, CDR2 SMNVEV (reference sequence). The CDR3 has 14 residues. Trimming stripped 5 bases from V and 2 bases from J, with 11 bases between. The CDR3 spells CASSNAGSTDTQYF. CDR3 nucleotide sequence: TGTGCCAGCAGTAATGCGGGTTCCACAGATACGCAGTATTTT.

The chain couples TRBV7-2 to TRBJ2-5; D call uncertain. The V gene's germline CDR1 is SGHTA and CDR2 FQGNSA. Trimming removed 1 base at V and 1 base at J, with 10 bases between. The CDR3 is made up of 15 amino acids. In DNA, the CDR3 is TGTGCCAGCAGCTTAGAGTGGCAGCGCCAAGAGACCCAGTACTTC. It codes for CASSLEWQRQETQYF.